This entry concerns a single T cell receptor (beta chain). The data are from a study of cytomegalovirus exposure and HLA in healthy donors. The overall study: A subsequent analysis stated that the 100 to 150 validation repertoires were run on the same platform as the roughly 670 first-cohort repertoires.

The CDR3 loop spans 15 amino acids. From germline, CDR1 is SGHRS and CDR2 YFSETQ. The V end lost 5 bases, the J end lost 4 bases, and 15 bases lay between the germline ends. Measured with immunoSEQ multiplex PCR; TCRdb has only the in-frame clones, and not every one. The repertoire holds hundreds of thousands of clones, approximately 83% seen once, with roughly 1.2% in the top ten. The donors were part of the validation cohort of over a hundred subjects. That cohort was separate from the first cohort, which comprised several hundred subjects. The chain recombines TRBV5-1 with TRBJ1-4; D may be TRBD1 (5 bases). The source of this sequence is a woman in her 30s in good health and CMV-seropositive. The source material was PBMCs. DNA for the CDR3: TGCGCCAGCAGTCCACAACAGGCTCATAATGAAAAACTGTTTTTT. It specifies CASSPQQAHNEKLFF.